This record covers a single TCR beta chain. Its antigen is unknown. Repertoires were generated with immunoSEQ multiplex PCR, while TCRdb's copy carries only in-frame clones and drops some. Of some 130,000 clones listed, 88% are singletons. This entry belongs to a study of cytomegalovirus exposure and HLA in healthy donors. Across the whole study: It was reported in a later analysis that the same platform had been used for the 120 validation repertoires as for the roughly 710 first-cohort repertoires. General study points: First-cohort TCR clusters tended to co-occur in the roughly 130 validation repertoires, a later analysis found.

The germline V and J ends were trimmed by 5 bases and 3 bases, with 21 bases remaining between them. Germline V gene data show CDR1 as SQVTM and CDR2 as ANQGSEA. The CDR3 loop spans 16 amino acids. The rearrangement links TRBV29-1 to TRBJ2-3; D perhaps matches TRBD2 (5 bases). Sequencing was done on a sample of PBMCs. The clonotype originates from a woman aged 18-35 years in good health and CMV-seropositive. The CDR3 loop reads CSVPGRGLVKTDTQYF. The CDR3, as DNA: TGCAGCGTTCCCGGACGAGGGTTAGTTAAGACAGATACGCAGTATTTT.